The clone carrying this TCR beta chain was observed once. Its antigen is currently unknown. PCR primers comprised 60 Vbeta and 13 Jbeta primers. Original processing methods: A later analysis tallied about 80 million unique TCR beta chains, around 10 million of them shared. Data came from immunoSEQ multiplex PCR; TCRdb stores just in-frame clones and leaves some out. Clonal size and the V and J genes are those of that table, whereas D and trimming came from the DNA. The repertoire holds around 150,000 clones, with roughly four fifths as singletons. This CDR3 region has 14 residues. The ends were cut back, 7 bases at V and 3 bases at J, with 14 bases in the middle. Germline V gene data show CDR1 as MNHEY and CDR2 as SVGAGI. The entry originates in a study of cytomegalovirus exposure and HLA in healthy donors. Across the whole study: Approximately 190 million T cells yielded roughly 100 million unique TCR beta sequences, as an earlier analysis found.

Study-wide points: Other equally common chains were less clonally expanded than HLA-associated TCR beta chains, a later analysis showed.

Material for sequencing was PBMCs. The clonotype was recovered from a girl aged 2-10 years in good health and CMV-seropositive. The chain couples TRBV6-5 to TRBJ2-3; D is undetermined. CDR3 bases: TGTGCCAGCACCCTCGACACTGAAACAGATACGCAGTATTTT. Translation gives CASTLDTETDTQYF.